This TCR beta chain was obtained from a study of tumor-infiltrating lymphocytes in localized non-small cell lung cancer. Turning to the study itself: Resected tumor was paired with non-adjacent uninvolved lung from the same patient. Study-level results: Different pieces of the same tissue went to different assays, confounding technical variation with intratumor heterogeneity. Compared with uninvolved lung, tumors showed higher T cell infiltration by TCRbeta sequencing.

Remarks on this clone: The antigen is not known.

Here immunoSEQ multiplex PCR was the method, and the copy in TCRdb shows in-frame clones only, minus some. The sample yields some 22,000 clones, roughly 80% seen once. CDR3 size: 11 residues. Germline V lookup: CDR1 MNHEY, CDR2 SVGAGI. V dropped 6 bases and J dropped 8 bases, with 10 bases sitting between them. V usage is TRBV6-5 and J usage is TRBJ1-2; no firm D call. The source material was lung tumor tissue. This clonotype originated in a human donor with non-small cell lung cancer. The CDR3: CASRSRRGYTF. CDR3 DNA: TGTGCCAGCAGGAGTAGGAGAGGCTACACCTTC.